The present TCR beta chain was sequenced within a study of preoperative IRX-2 immunotherapy in early breast cancer. Treatment indicated: preoperative locoregional IRX-2 cytokine immunotherapy. This phase Ib study tested locoregional IRX-2 cytokine immunotherapy given before surgery. The assay was immunoSEQ multiplex PCR, and TCRdb's table has in-frame clones only and misses some. Among 30,000 to 35,000 clones, about 95% were seen once, and the ten largest hold roughly 6.5%. Collection took place from a patient treated with IRX-2 immunotherapy. This TCR was recovered from a human donor with breast cancer.

DNA for the CDR3: TGCGCCAGCAGCCCGGGACAGGGCAACGAGCAGTACTTC. This translates into CASSPGQGNEQYF. The chain links TRBV5-1 to TRBJ2-7; 9 positions match TRBD1. After removal of 4 bases from V and 5 bases from J, the junction contained 4 bases not matched to a gene. Germline loops: CDR1 SGHRS, CDR2 YFSETQ. The CDR3 consists of 13 residues.